This TCR beta chain derives from a study of T cell responses to AZD1222 COVID-19 vaccine. Study details: Pooled in the analysis were second doses at about 4 or about 12 weeks.

The table came from immunoSEQ multiplex PCR; TCRdb's copy has only in-frame clones and leaves some out. This table holds approximately 140,000 clones, more than 85% found once. Study-level findings and limits: Spike was spanned by vaccine-associated CD4 TCRs, with dominance at 160-218 and 743-854. Baseline testing showed seropositivity in only six or seven AZD1222 recipients.

The germline gives CDR1 SGDLS, CDR2 YYNGEE. The CDR3 is made up of 14 amino acids. With 8 bases removed from V and 0 bases from J, the gap between germline ends came to 13 bases. A remark on this clone: Its matching antigen is unknown.

The chain links TRBV9 to TRBJ2-3; D perhaps matches TRBD1 (6 bases). This clonotype originated in an adult in good health. Sequenced here: peripheral blood, sampled on day 0 of AZD1222 vaccination. The CDR3 DNA sequence: TGTGCCAGTCCATCAGGGGCTAGCACAGATACGCAGTATTTT. Translation gives CASPSGASTDTQYF.